Each of the 26 T cell receptor beta chains below was sequenced from the same sample in a study of cytomegalovirus exposure and HLA in healthy donors. A multiplex PCR was run with 60 Vbeta primers and 13 Jbeta primers. Sequencing used immunoSEQ multiplex PCR; TCRdb keeps in-frame clones, though not all of them. In the table there are 95,000 to 150,000 clones, 80% of which are singletons. Specimen: PBMCs. These receptor sequences come from a female donor in good health and CMV-seropositive.

The chain combines TRBV14 with TRBJ2-1; 10 bases map to TRBD1. The CDR3 is 17 residues long. With V trimmed by 5 bases and J by 5 bases, 12 bases remained unmatched. The germline gives CDR1 SGHDN, CDR2 FVKESK. As DNA, the CDR3 is TGTGCCAGCAGCGCCTGGCCCGGGACAGGGGTCAACAATGAGCAGTTCTTC. It is translated as CASSAWPGTGVNNEQFF.

The chain recombines TRBV5-8 with TRBJ2-2; D is unresolved. The CDR3 is made up of 14 amino acids. V lost 0 bases and J lost 8, with 11 bases in between. The germline V gene has CDR1 SGHTS and CDR2 YDEGEE. The CDR3 coding sequence is TGTGCCAGCAGCTTGGAGTCAGCGACTGGGGAGCTGTTTTTT. Its translation is CASSLESATGELFF. Supplemented by reference TRBV5-8 and TRBJ2-2, the full variable domain reads EAGVTQSPTHLIKTRGQQATLRCSPISGHTSVYWYQQALGLGLQFLLWYDEGEERNRGNFPPRFSGRQFPNYSSELNVNALELEDSALYLCASSLESATGELFFGEGSRLTVL.

The genes are TRBV9 and TRBJ1-2; possibly TRBD1 for D (6 bases). Germline V gives CDR1 SGDLS, CDR2 YYNGEE. V gave up 0 bases and J gave up 4 bases, with 13 bases separating them. This CDR3 spans 15 amino acids. This chain's CDR3 is CASSVGTESSYGYTF. In DNA form, the CDR3 reads TGTGCCAGCAGCGTAGGGACAGAATCTTCCTATGGCTACACCTTC.

This chain uses TRBV5-4 with TRBJ1-1; possibly TRBD1 for D (6 bases). Germline loops: CDR1 SGHNT, CDR2 YYREEE (reference sequence). The CDR3 sequence is 14 residues long. Trimming left V 4 bases short and J 0 bases short, with 10 bases between. The DNA of the CDR3 is TGTGCCAGCAGCCAACAGGGAGTGAACACTGAAGCTTTCTTT. As protein: CASSQQGVNTEAFF.

V gene TRBV5-1 combines with J gene TRBJ1-6; D gene unclear. Germline CDR1 reads SGHRS; CDR2 reads YFSETQ. The CDR3 has 15 amino acids. The V end lost 7 bases, the J end lost 4 bases, and 15 bases lay between the germline ends. In DNA, the CDR3 is TGCGCCAGCTCTCCAGGATCGTTGTATAATTCACCCCTCCACTTT. Protein sequence: CASSPGSLYNSPLHF.

This chain links TRBV30 with TRBJ2-1, with TRBD2 as a possible D gene (7 bases). In germline, CDR1 is GTSNPN, CDR2 SVGIG (reference sequence). The CDR3 runs to 15 residues. The V end was cut by 3 bases, the J end by 0 bases, with 12 bases between. CDR3 nucleotide sequence: TGTGCCTGGAGCGGGGGGCCTAGCTCCTACAATGAGCAGTTCTTC. Protein product: CAWSGGPSSYNEQFF.

The rearrangement uses TRBV6-5 and TRBJ2-5, with TRBD2 as a possible D gene (5 bases). Germline CDR1 and CDR2: MNHEY and SVGAGI. V was clipped by 6 bases and J by 3 bases, with 11 bases between them. The CDR3 extends over 13 amino acids. For the CDR3, the DNA is TGTGCCAGCAGACCAAGCGGAAAAGAGACCCAGTACTTC. Translating gives CASRPSGKETQYF.

The chain uses TRBV4-3 and TRBJ2-5; D is ambiguous. V gave up 3 bases and J gave up 5 bases, with 10 bases separating them. Germline lookup yields CDR1 LGHNA and CDR2 YSLEER. This CDR3 contains 13 residues. This CDR3 is CASSQTQAETQYF. The CDR3 DNA reads TGCGCCAGCAGCCAGACCCAAGCGGAGACCCAGTACTTC.

The chain is built from TRBV5-1 and TRBJ2-1; TRBD1 aligns across 9 bases. This CDR3 contains 16 residues. Germline CDR1 and CDR2: SGHRS and YFSETQ. The V and J ends lost 1 base and 4 bases, in that order; junction bases with no gene match: 6. This CDR3 is CASSLTTTGGYNEQFF. The CDR3 coding sequence is TGCGCCAGCAGCTTGACCACGACAGGGGGTTACAATGAGCAGTTCTTC. The full variable domain, its missing parts supplied by reference TRBV5-1 and TRBJ2-1, is KAGVTQTPRYLIKTRGQQVTLSCSPISGHRSVSWYQQTPGQGLQFLFEYFSETQRNKGNFPGRFSGRQFSNSRSEMNVSTLELGDSALYLCASSLTTTGGYNEQFFGPGTRLTVL.

J is TRBJ2-1 and V is TRBV5-4, with 7 nucleotides matching TRBD1. The CDR3 contains 14 residues. J gave up 10 bases and V 3 bases, and 10 bases lay outside the gene matches. Per germline, CDR1 SGHNT and CDR2 YYREEE (reference sequence). CDR3 DNA sequence: TGTGCCAGCAGCTCAGGGCAGGGGGTGAGGGAGCAGTTCTTC. Its translation is CASSSGQGVREQFF.

The rearrangement uses TRBV7-9 and TRBJ2-5, with D uncertain. The V gene's germline CDR1 is SEHNR and CDR2 FQNEAQ (reference sequence). V was clipped by 8 bases and J by 1 base, with 5 bases between them. The CDR3 spans 11 residues. This chain's CDR3 is CASCGQETQYF. CDR3 DNA: TGTGCCAGCTGCGGCCAAGAGACCCAGTACTTC.

The chain joins TRBV9 to TRBJ1-1; D is ambiguous. Germline V gene lookup returns CDR1 SGDLS and CDR2 YYNGEE. This CDR3 is 14 amino acids long. V gave up 0 bases and J gave up 3 bases, with 9 bases separating them. CDR3 nucleotides: TGTGCCAGCAGCGTAGTACCCGGGGACACTGAAGCTTTCTTT. The encoded protein is CASSVVPGDTEAFF.

This clone came up a few times. The genes are TRBV6-1 and TRBJ1-6, with 8 bases aligning to TRBD1. Per germline, CDR1 MNHNS and CDR2 SASEGT. The CDR3 has 21 amino acids. V lost 1 base to trimming and J lost 0 bases; unmatched junction nucleotides: 14. The CDR3 coding sequence is TGTGCCAGCAGTGAAGGGGTCGGCACAGGGGGGATGGGCTCCTATAATTCACCCCTCCACTTT. Amino acids: CASSEGVGTGGMGSYNSPLHF.

The CDR3 bases are TGTGCCAGCTCACCGGTCGGACGGGAAGTGACCCAGTACTTC. Residues: CASSPVGREVTQYF. This chain links TRBV18 with TRBJ2-5; D is perhaps TRBD2 (5 bases). In germline, CDR1 is KGHSH, CDR2 LQKENI. V shed 3 bases and J shed 7 bases, with 15 bases lying between them. The CDR3 consists of 14 residues.

The chain uses TRBV6-1 and TRBJ1-6, with TRBD1 identical over 9 bases. This CDR3 is built from 15 residues. Trimming removed 10 bases from V and 10 bases from J; junction bases left unmatched: 14. The germline V gene has CDR1 MNHNS and CDR2 SASEGT. The CDR3 protein is CAIGADRDRVSPLHF. CDR3 sequence (DNA): TGTGCCATCGGGGCTGATCGGGACAGGGTCTCACCCCTCCACTTT.

The chain links TRBV7-8 to TRBJ1-1; D unclear. Germline V CDR1 and CDR2: SGHVS, FQNEAQ. CDR3 length equals 14 residues. V shed 2 bases and J shed 1 base, with 8 bases lying between them. CDR3 DNA sequence: TGTGCCAGCAGCTTAAGATCCGGGAACACTGAAGCTTTCTTT. Its translation: CASSLRSGNTEAFF.

This chain connects TRBV28 to TRBJ2-1, with D perhaps matching TRBD1 (5 bases). The CDR3 covers 15 residues. Germline V CDR1 and CDR2: MDHEN, SYDVKM. Trimming took off 2 bases at V and 3 bases at J, with 11 bases between the two ends. CDR3 sequence (DNA): TGTGCCAGCAGTTTAGGTGGGGCGAACTACAATGAGCAGTTCTTC. It codes for CASSLGGANYNEQFF. Complete variable domain (other parts from reference TRBV28 and TRBJ2-1): DVKVTQSSRYLVKRTGEKVFLECVQDMDHENMFWYRQDPGLGLRLIYFSYDVKMKEKGDIPEGYSVSREKKERFSLILESASTNQTSMYLCASSLGGANYNEQFFGPGTRLTVL.

The chain combines TRBV7-2 with TRBJ1-1, with D possibly matching TRBD1 (6 bases). Between the trimmed V and J ends, which lost 4 bases and 1 base, there was a span of 10 bases. This CDR3 contains 14 residues. CDR1 is SGHTA and CDR2 is FQGNSA in the germline V gene. CDR3 DNA: TGTGCCAGCAGCTCGCGGACAGCGAACACTGAAGCTTTCTTT. Translated: CASSSRTANTEAFF.

V gene TRBV15 combines with J gene TRBJ2-4; D may be TRBD2 (5 bases). Trimming cost V 2 bases and J 6 bases, with 8 bases left between them. The CDR3 has 13 amino acids. Germline V CDR1 and CDR2: LNHNV, YYDKDF (reference sequence). The CDR3 loop reads CATSRSSPNIQYF. In DNA, the CDR3 is TGTGCCACCAGCAGATCTAGCCCAAACATTCAGTACTTC.

This clone showed up just once. This sequence joins TRBV28 and TRBJ2-3; D is undetermined. The germline V gene has CDR1 MDHEN and CDR2 SYDVKM. Trimming shortened V by 7 bases and J by 1 base, and 9 bases separated the two germline ends. The CDR3 contains 13 residues. The DNA for the CDR3 is TGTGCCAGCACCACATATGGCACAGATACGCAGTATTTT. It encodes CASTTYGTDTQYF. The full variable domain, its missing parts supplied by reference TRBV28 and TRBJ2-3, is DVKVTQSSRYLVKRTGEKVFLECVQDMDHENMFWYRQDPGLGLRLIYFSYDVKMKEKGDIPEGYSVSREKKERFSLILESASTNQTSMYLCASTTYGTDTQYFGPGTRLTVL.

This clone was recorded a few times. The chain employs TRBV5-8 and TRBJ1-3; D possibly corresponds to TRBD1 (5 bases). In germline, CDR1 is SGHTS, CDR2 YDEGEE. This CDR3 is built from 16 residues. V lost 0 bases, J lost 0 bases, and 10 bases lay in between. Here the CDR3 DNA reads TGTGCCAGCAGCTTGGGTGGGGCACCCTCTGGAAACACCATATATTTT. This translates into CASSLGGAPSGNTIYF.

The chain links TRBV7-3 to TRBJ2-5; possibly TRBD2 for D (5 bases). The CDR3 totals 13 residues. CDR1 is SGHTA, CDR2 FQGTGA, per germline. The V gene lost 2 bases and the J gene lost 5 bases, with 9 bases spanning the gap. CDR3 DNA: TGTGCCAGCAGCTTAGAGAGGAGGGAGACCCAGTACTTC. It encodes CASSLERRETQYF. The whole variable domain, remainder taken from reference TRBV7-3 and TRBJ2-5, is GAGVSQTPSNKVTEKGKYVELRCDPISGHTALYWYRQSLGQGPEFLIYFQGTGAADDSGLPNDRFFAVRPEGSVSTLKIQRTERGDSAVYLCASSLERRETQYFGPGTRLLVL.

The chain couples TRBV7-9 to TRBJ2-7; TRBD1 agrees at 7 bases. V lost 4 bases, J lost 2 bases, and 5 bases stayed unmatched. Germline CDR1 is SEHNR and CDR2 is FQNEAQ (reference sequence). The CDR3 extends over 14 amino acids. The CDR3 region is CASSSGDSPYEQYF. Here the CDR3 DNA reads TGTGCCAGCAGCTCCGGGGACAGTCCCTACGAGCAGTACTTC.

The rearrangement uses TRBV5-1 and TRBJ1-6; D is possibly TRBD1 (6 bases). With 0 bases removed from V and 7 bases from J, the gap between germline ends came to 11 bases. Germline CDR1 reads SGHRS; CDR2 reads YFSETQ. The CDR3 sequence is 15 residues long. The CDR3 coding sequence is TGCGCCAGCAGCTTGGAGGCAGGGGAGAATTCACCCCTCCACTTT. Encoded protein: CASSLEAGENSPLHF.

The rearrangement links TRBV15 to TRBJ1-1; D might be TRBD1 (5 bases). V lost 0 bases to trimming and J lost 1 base, with 9 bases between them. The CDR3 has 15 residues. Germline loops: CDR1 LNHNV, CDR2 YYDKDF (reference sequence). The CDR3: CATSREGGGNTEAFF. CDR3 in DNA: TGTGCCACCAGCAGAGAGGGCGGGGGGAACACTGAAGCTTTCTTT.

This rearrangement joins TRBV7-2 to TRBJ2-2, with D hard to call. Germline lookup yields CDR1 SGHTA and CDR2 FQGNSA. The CDR3 sequence is 14 residues long. The V end lost 6 bases, the J end lost 4 bases, and 12 bases lay between the germline ends. The CDR3 protein is CASSLPARTGELFF. Here the CDR3 DNA reads TGTGCCAGCAGTCTCCCCGCGCGCACCGGGGAGCTGTTTTTT. Filled out from reference TRBV7-2 and TRBJ2-2, the complete variable domain reads GAGVSQSPSNKVTEKGKDVELRCDPISGHTALYWYRQSLGQGLEFLIYFQGNSAPDKSGLPSDRFSAERTGGSVSTLTIQRTQQEDSAVYLCASSLPARTGELFFGEGSRLTVL.